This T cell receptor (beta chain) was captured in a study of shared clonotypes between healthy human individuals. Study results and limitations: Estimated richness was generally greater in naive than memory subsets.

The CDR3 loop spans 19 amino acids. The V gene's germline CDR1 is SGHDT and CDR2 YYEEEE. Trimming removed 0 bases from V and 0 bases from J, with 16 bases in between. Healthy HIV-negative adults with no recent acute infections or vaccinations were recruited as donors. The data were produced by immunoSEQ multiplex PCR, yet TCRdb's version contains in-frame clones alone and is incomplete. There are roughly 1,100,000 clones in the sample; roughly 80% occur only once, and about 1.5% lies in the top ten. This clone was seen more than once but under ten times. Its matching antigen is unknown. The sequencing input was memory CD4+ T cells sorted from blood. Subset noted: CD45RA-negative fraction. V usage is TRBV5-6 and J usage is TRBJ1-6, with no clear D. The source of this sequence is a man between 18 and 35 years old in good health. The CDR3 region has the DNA TGTGCCAGCAGCTTGGGGCTGGTCGGACCGAACTCCTATAATTCACCCCTCCACTTT. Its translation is CASSLGLVGPNSYNSPLHF.